The 13 T cell receptor beta chains presented below share a single source sample, sequenced in a study of T cells expressing NK-cell markers. From the 5' RACE reads, TCRdb lists one entry per CDR3 protein and no DNA. The sample table includes about 460,000 distinct CDR3 sequences. Sequencing used blood T cells: a sorted CD56 or NKG2C T cell subset, CD4+ or CD8+ T cells, or bulk PBMC T cells (not recorded which). All receptors come from a woman aged 50 to 65 in good health.

This rearrangement joins TRBV5-1 to TRBJ1-1. The CDR3 contains 16 residues. The germline V gene encodes CDR1 SGHRS and CDR2 YFSETQ. Here the CDR3 reads CASSLASVVRSTEAFF.

The chain joins TRBV24-1 to TRBJ2-3; absent DNA, TCRdb's TRBD2 call cannot be checked. Germline V CDR1 and CDR2: KGHDR, SFDVKD. CDR3 size: 16 residues. CDR3: CATSDSGRESTDTQYF.

The chain has TRBV20-1 and TRBJ2-5; as DNA is missing, the TRBD2 call by TCRdb cannot be tested. The CDR3 has 16 residues. Germline V gene data show CDR1 as DFQATT and CDR2 as SNEGSKA (reference sequence). CDR3 sequence: CSARDAGAGGGETQYF.

This rearrangement joins TRBV4-1 to TRBJ2-2; checking the TCRdb D call of TRBD1 is not possible without DNA. This CDR3 comprises 16 residues. Per germline, CDR1 MGHRA and CDR2 YSYEKL. The CDR3 sequence: CASSGVGTGVPGELFF.

The chain couples TRBV12-3 or TRBV12-4 to TRBJ1-5; there is no DNA to check the TCRdb D call of TRBD1. The CDR3 totals 16 residues. CDR3 in amino acids: CASRRDDRGNGQPQHF.

This CDR3 reads CASSESVLGGGPYNEQFF. This rearrangement joins TRBV10-1 to TRBJ2-1; without DNA, the TCRdb call of TRBD2 cannot be checked. The CDR3 has 18 amino acids. Germline-derived CDR1 and CDR2 are WNHNN and SYGVQD (reference sequence).

This CDR3 is CASGLAGGKFF. The chain uses TRBV12-5 and TRBJ2-1; TCRdb designates TRBD1, a call that cannot be tested without DNA. The CDR3 contains 11 residues. CDR1 LGHNT and CDR2 FRNRAP come from the germline V gene. Combining the CDR3 with reference TRBV12-5 and TRBJ2-1 gives the whole variable domain DARVTQTPRHKVTEMGQEVTMRCQPILGHNTVFWYRQTMMQGLELLAYFRNRAPLDDSGMPKDRFSAEMPDATLATLKIQPSEPRDSAVYFCASGLAGGKFFGPGTRLTVL.

V and J are TRBV27 and TRBJ1-1; TCRdb proposes TRBD1, but this gene call is untestable without DNA. The CDR3 extends over 14 amino acids. From germline, CDR1 is MNHEY and CDR2 SMNVEV (reference sequence). CDR3 residues: CASSPQTWGTEAFF.

The chain is built from TRBV5-5 and TRBJ2-1; TCRdb's D call, TRBD2, is unchecked because there is no DNA. The CDR3 is 12 residues long. CDR1 SGHKS and CDR2 YYEKEE come from the germline V gene (reference sequence). Here the CDR3 reads CASSDWADEQFF.

The rearrangement uses TRBV11-2 and TRBJ2-7; there is no DNA to check the TCRdb D call of TRBD2. The CDR3 consists of 15 residues. Germline V CDR1 and CDR2: SGHAT, FQNNGV. CDR3 sequence: CASSLVGSGSYEQYF.

The chain has TRBV20-1 and TRBJ2-7. Germline lookup yields CDR1 DFQATT and CDR2 SNEGSKA (reference sequence). This CDR3 has 12 residues. This CDR3 reads CSAKGGSYEQYF.

The chain recombines TRBV4-2 with TRBJ1-1. Germline values: CDR1 LGHNA, CDR2 YNFKEQ. This CDR3 has 13 amino acids. The CDR3 here is CASSQRESTEAFF.

The J gene is TRBJ2-2, the V gene TRBV25-1. The germline gives CDR1 MGHDK, CDR2 SYGVNS. CDR3 length equals 12 residues. The CDR3: CASKRNTGELFF.